This T cell receptor beta chain is drawn from a study of CD8 T cells in Susac syndrome. Random-hexamer reverse transcription was applied to roughly 0.45 to 1 ug RNA. MiXCR, run by TCRdb on the immunoSEQ multiplex PCR reads, gives a single entry per CDR3 protein. Of 84,000 or so distinct CDR3 sequences listed, 85% to 95% are singletons. A single count supports this clonotype. The germline V gene encodes CDR1 SQVTM and CDR2 ANQGSEA. The CDR3 is made up of 13 amino acids. The junction had 4 bases not matched to a gene; V was cut back by 6 bases and J by 7 bases. The source of this sequence is a human donor with Susac syndrome. Source material: CD8+ T cells from PBMCs. V is TRBV29-1 and J is TRBJ2-1, with TRBD1 matching 12 bases. The CDR3 coding sequence is TGCAGCGTCCGGGACAGGGGGCAAAATGAGCAGTTCTTC. Residues: CSVRDRGQNEQFF.